The present TCR beta chain was sequenced within a study of identical twins. TCRdb ran MiXCR on the 5' RACE reads and lists one entry per CDR3 protein. The sample lists a few hundred thousand distinct CDR3 sequences, about 9% occurring once. Study-wide points: Models predicted less out-of-frame TCR alpha sharing in monozygotic twins than was found. Possibly, invariant MAIT and iNKT cells partly confounded zero-insertion analyses.

Germline-derived CDR1 and CDR2 are MNHEY and SVGAGI. The V gene lost 2 bases and the J gene lost 0 bases, with 11 bases spanning the gap. The CDR3 covers 16 residues. In the case of this clonotype: As yet, its antigen is unknown.

This chain uses TRBV6-5 with TRBJ1-3; D call uncertain. Specimen: naive T cells sorted from blood. This TCR came from a woman aged 45-65 years in good health. The CDR3 bases are TGTGCCAGCAGTTACGGACCGTGGAGCTCTGGAAACACCATATATTTT. Protein product: CASSYGPWSSGNTIYF.